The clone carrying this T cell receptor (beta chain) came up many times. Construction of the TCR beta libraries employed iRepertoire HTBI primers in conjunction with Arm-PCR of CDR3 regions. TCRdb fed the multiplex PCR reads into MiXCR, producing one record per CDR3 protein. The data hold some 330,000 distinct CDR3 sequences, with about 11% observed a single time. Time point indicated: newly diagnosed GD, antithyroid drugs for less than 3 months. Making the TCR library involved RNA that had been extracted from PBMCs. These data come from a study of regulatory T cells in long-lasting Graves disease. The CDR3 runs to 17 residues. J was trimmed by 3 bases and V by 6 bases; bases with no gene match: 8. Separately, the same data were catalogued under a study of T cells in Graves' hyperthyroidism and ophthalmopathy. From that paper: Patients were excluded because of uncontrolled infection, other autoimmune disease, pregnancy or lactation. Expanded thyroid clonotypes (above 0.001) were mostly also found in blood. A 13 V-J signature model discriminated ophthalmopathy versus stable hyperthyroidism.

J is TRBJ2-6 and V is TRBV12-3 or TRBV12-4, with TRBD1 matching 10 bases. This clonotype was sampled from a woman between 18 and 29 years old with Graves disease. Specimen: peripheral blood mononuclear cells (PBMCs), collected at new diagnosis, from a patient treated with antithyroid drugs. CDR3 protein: CASRARQGAGGANVLTF. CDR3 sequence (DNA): TGTGCCAGCAGAGCCCGACAGGGGGCGGGTGGGGCCAACGTCCTGACTTTC.